Many counts were recorded for the clone carrying this TCR beta chain. TCRdb independently ran MiXCR on the reads; one entry per CDR3 protein. The profile covers 230,000 or so distinct CDR3 sequences, with 15% to 20% appearing a single time and more than 45% taken by the ten largest. These data come from a study of T cell repertoires in cytomegalovirus infection. Study-wide context: Public TCR beta signatures marked donors with CMV infection and the matching HLA.

CDR1 is SEHNR, CDR2 FQNEAQ, per germline (reference sequence). Between the trimmed V and J ends, which lost 3 bases and 4 bases, there was a span of 15 bases. The CDR3 runs 15 residues. The gene calls are TRBV7-9 and TRBJ1-2, with unresolved D. This clonotype originated in a human donor in good health (CMV status not recorded). Some clones in this sample may be carry-over from other donors' samples. Input material: CD8+ T cells from PBMCs. This chain's CDR3 is CASSLEVEGGYGYTF. The CDR3 DNA reads TGTGCCAGCAGCTTGGAGGTAGAGGGTGGCTATGGCTACACCTTC.